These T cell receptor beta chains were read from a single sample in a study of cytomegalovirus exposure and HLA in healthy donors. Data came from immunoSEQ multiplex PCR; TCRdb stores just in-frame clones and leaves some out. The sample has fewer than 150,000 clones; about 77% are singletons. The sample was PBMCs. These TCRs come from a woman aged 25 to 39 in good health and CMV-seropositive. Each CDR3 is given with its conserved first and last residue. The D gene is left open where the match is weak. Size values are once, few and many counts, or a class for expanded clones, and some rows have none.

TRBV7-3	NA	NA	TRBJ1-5	CASSLSGDVDQPQHF	TGTGCCAGCAGCTTATCAGGGGATGTCGATCAGCCCCAGCATTTT
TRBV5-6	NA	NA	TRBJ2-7	CASSFGLIPYEQYF	TGTGCCAGCAGCTTCGGACTAATTCCCTACGAGCAGTACTTC
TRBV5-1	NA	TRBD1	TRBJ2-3	CASSFDRGGDTQYF	TGCGCCAGCAGCTTCGACAGGGGAGGCGATACGCAGTATTTT
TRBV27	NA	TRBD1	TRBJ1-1	CASRRGQLNTEAFF	TGTGCCAGCAGGAGGGGACAGTTGAACACTGAAGCTTTCTTT
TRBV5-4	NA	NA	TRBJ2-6	CASSAEEPRRSGANVLTF	TGTGCCAGCAGCGCCGAGGAACCTCGACGATCTGGGGCCAACGTCCTGACTTTC
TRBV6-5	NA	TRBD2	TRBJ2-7	CASMAGGTYEQYF	TGTGCCAGCATGGCGGGGGGTACCTACGAGCAGTACTTC
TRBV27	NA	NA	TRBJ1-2	CASRIGGPTNYGYTF	TGTGCCAGCAGGATAGGGGGACCGACCAACTATGGCTACACCTTC
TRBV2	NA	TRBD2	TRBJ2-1	CASTLGLANYNEQFF	TGTGCCAGCACCCTGGGACTAGCGAATTACAATGAGCAGTTCTTC
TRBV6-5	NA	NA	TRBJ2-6	CASSYGETGANVLTF	TGTGCCAGCAGTTACGGAGAGACTGGGGCCAACGTCCTGACTTTC
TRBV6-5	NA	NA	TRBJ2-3	CASTPPGTDTQYF	TGTGCCAGCACTCCACCAGGGACAGATACGCAGTATTTT
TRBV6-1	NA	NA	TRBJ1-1	CASRSLTVNTEAFF	TGTGCCAGCAGATCTCTAACGGTGAACACTGAAGCTTTCTTT
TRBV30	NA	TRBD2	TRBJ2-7	CAWSQSRTSGSPYEQYF	TGTGCCTGGAGCCAAAGCCGGACTAGCGGGAGCCCCTACGAGCAGTACTTC
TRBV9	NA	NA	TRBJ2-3	CASSVATLTDTQYF	TGTGCCAGCAGCGTAGCTACCCTCACAGATACGCAGTATTTT
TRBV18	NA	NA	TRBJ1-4	CASSPPNNEKLFF	TGTGCCAGCTCACCACCTAATAATGAAAAACTGTTTTTT
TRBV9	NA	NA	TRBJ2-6	CASSVGVSGANVLTF	TGTGCCAGCAGCGTCGGAGTCTCTGGGGCCAACGTCCTGACTTTC
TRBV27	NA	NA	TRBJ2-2	CASSLFGGGPGELFF	TGTGCCAGCAGTTTATTCGGAGGCGGGCCCGGGGAGCTGTTTTTT
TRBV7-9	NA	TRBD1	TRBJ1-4	CASSPTPGQGDEKLFF	TGTGCCAGCAGCCCAACCCCGGGACAGGGGGACGAAAAACTGTTTTTT
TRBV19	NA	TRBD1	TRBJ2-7	CASSTDRASYEQYF	TGTGCCAGTAGTACTGACAGGGCCTCCTACGAGCAGTACTTC
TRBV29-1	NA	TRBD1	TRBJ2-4	CSVEVGPGQDRYKAKNIQYF	TGCAGCGTTGAAGTGGGGCCGGGACAGGATCGCTATAAGGCCAAAAACATTCAGTACTTC
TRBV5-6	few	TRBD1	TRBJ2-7	CASSLQGYTYEQYF	TGTGCCAGCAGCCTACAGGGGTATACCTACGAGCAGTACTTC
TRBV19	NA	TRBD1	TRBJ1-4	CASSGGTAANEKLFF	TGTGCCAGTAGTGGTGGGACAGCCGCAAATGAAAAACTGTTTTTT
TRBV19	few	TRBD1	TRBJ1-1	CASNPQGAFGTEAFF	TGTGCCAGTAACCCACAGGGGGCTTTTGGCACTGAAGCTTTCTTT
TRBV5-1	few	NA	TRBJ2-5	CASSYGAGLETQYF	TGCGCCAGCAGCTACGGCGCGGGGCTGGAGACCCAGTACTTC
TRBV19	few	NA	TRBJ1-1	CASSSQSADTEAFF	TGTGCCAGTAGTTCCCAATCGGCGGACACTGAAGCTTTCTTT
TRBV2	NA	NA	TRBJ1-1	CASRQDGMGGTEAFF	TGTGCCAGCAGGCAAGACGGGATGGGGGGTACTGAAGCTTTCTTT
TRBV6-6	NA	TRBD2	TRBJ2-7	CASSSSKGGTFYEQYF	TGTGCCAGCAGTAGTTCTAAGGGAGGGACTTTCTACGAGCAGTACTTC
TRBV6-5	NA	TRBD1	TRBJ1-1	CASSPYRTGNTEAFF	TGTGCCAGCAGTCCCTACCGGACAGGGAACACTGAAGCTTTCTTT
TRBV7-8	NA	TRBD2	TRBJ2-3	CASRFKAGVADTQYF	TGTGCCAGCAGATTTAAAGCGGGAGTGGCAGATACGCAGTATTTT
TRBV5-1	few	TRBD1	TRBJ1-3	CASSRDRGSGNTIYF	TGCGCCAGCAGCCGAGACAGGGGGTCCGGAAACACCATATATTTT